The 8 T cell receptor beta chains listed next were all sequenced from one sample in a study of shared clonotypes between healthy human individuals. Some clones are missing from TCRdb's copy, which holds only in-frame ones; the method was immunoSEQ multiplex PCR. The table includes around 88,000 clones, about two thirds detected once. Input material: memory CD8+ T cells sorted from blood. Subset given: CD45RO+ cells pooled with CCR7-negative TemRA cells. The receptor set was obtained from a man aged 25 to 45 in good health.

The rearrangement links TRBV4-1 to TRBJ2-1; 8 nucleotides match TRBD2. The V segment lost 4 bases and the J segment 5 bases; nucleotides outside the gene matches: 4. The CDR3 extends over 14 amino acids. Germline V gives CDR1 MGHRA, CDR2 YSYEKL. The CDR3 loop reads CASSLRGGHNEQFF. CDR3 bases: TGCGCCAGCAGCCTACGCGGGGGGCACAATGAGCAGTTCTTC.

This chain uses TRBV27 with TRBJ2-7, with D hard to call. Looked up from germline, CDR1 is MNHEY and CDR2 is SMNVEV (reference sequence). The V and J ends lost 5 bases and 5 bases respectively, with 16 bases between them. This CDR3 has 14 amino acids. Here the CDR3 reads CASSVLQIPHEQYF. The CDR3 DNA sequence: TGTGCCAGCAGTGTGCTCCAGATTCCCCACGAGCAGTACTTC.

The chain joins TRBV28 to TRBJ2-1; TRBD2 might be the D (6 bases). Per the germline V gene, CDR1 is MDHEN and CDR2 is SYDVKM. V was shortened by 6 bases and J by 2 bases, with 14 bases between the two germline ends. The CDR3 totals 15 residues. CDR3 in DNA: TGTGCCAGCAGGCTGGAGGGTATAACCTACAATGAGCAGTTCTTC. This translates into CASRLEGITYNEQFF.

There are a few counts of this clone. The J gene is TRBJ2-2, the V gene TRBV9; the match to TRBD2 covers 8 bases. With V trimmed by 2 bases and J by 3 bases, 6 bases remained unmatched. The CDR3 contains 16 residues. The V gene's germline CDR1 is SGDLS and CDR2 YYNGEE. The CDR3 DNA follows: TGTGCCAGCAGCGTGGGACTAGACTATTACACCGGGGAGCTGTTTTTT. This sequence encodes CASSVGLDYYTGELFF.

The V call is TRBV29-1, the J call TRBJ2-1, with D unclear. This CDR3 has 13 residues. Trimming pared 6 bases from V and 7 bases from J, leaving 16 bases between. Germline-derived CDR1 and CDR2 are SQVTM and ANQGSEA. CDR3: CSVGFLTVNEQFF. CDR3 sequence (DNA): TGCAGCGTGGGCTTCCTGACCGTAAATGAGCAGTTCTTC.

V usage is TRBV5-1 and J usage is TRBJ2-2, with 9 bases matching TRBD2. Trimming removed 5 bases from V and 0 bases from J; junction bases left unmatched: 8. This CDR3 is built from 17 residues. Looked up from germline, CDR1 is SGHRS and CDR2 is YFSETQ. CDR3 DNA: TGCGCCAGCAGTGCTAGTAGCGGGGGCTCGAACACCGGGGAGCTGTTTTTT. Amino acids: CASSASSGGSNTGELFF.

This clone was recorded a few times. CDR3 sequence (DNA): TGTGCCAGCAGCTGGGCCGGGGCCCCCAACACCATATATTTT. The encoded protein is CASSWAGAPNTIYF. V gene TRBV5-4 combines with J gene TRBJ1-3; the D gene is possibly TRBD1 (5 bases). The CDR3 is made up of 14 amino acids. The germline V gene has CDR1 SGHNT and CDR2 YYREEE (reference sequence). Trimming pared 3 bases from V and 7 bases from J, leaving 14 bases between.

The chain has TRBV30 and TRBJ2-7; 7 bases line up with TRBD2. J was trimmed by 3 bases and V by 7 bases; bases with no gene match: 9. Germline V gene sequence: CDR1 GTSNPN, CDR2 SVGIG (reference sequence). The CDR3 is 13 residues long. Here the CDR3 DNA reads TGTGCCTTTTACGCGGGAGCCATCTACGAGCAGTACTTC. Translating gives CAFYAGAIYEQYF.